This T cell receptor beta chain was profiled in a study of beta chain features in type 1 diabetes. J was trimmed by 3 bases and V by 4 bases; bases with no gene match: 2. Germline V gives CDR1 SGHRS, CDR2 YFSETQ. The CDR3 has 15 residues. This clone appeared a few times. In the same sample, other DNA sequences code for this CDR3. Expressed TCRB transcripts got sequenced, as all isolated RNA was reverse transcribed. Sequencing was performed with immunoSEQ multiplex PCR; in TCRdb, only in-frame clones are kept and a portion is missing. The sample has some 330,000 clones, approximately 10% seen once; the top ten hold 0.015% to 0.02%.

Material for sequencing was naive CD4+ T cells from blood. V and J are TRBV5-1 and TRBJ2-1; 12 nucleotides line up with TRBD2. This receptor was identified in a woman in her thirties in good health. CDR3 in amino acids: CASSPTSGSYNEQFF. CDR3 sequence (DNA): TGCGCCAGCAGCCCGACTAGCGGGAGCTACAATGAGCAGTTCTTC.